This T cell receptor beta chain was recovered during a study of blood T cells in healthy people across ages. Trimming cost V 4 bases and J 6 bases, with 13 bases left between them. CDR3 length: 13 amino acids. In germline, CDR1 is GTSNPN, CDR2 SVGIG (reference sequence). A second PCR, run for about 7 to 11 cycles, used a sample-barcoded 5' primer plus a J-beta primer mix. MiXCR was run by TCRdb on the 5' RACE reads, yielding one entry per CDR3 protein. Of 1,100,000 or so distinct CDR3 sequences in the sample, under 55% are singletons; the top ten hold approximately 17%. The source of this sequence is a woman aged 60-75 years in good health. Sequencing was carried out using blood. This chain uses TRBV30 with TRBJ2-1; D unresolved. The CDR3 DNA follows: TGTGCCTGGAATCGCGGAACAAGCAATGAGCAGTTCTTC. It is translated as CAWNRGTSNEQFF.